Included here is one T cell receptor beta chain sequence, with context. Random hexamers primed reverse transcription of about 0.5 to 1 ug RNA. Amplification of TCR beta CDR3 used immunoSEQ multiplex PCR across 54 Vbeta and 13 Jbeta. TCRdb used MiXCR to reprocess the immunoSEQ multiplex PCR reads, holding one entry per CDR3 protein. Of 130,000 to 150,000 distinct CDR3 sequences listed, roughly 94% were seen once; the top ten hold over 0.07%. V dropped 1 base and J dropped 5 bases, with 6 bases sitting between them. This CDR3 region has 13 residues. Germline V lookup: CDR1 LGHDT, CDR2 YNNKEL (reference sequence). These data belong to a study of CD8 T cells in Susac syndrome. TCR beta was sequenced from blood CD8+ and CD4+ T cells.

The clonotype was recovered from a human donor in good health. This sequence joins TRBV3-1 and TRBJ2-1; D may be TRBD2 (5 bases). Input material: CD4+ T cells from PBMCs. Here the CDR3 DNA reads TGTGCCAGCAGCCAAGCGAGGGACAATGAGCAGTTCTTC. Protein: CASSQARDNEQFF.